This is a list of T cell receptor beta chains from one sample in a study of shared clonotypes between healthy human individuals. Clones were sequenced by immunoSEQ multiplex PCR, and TCRdb holds only the in-frame ones, with some missing. The table lists about 2.3 million clones, over 85% of them singletons, with 0.39% in the top ten. The sample consisted of naive CD4+ T cells from PBMCs. These receptors all stem from a man between 18 and 35 years old in good health. Some clones in this sample may be carry-over from other donors' samples. Each CDR3 is given with its conserved first and last residue. D genes are given only for firm matches. Clone size appears in some rows only: once, few, many, or a class for an expanded clone.

D,size,J,V,DNA,CDR3
-,-,TRBJ2-1,TRBV7-9,TGTGCCAGCAAGGACGCGATCCAGTCCCCCATTAATGAGCAGTTCTTC,CASKDAIQSPINEQFF
-,-,TRBJ2-6,TRBV28,TGTGCCAGCAGTTTGGTAGGAGACGTCTACTCTGGGGCCAACGTCCTGACTTTC,CASSLVGDVYSGANVLTF
-,-,TRBJ2-3,TRBV30,TGTGCCTGGAGTGTACCCGGGGCGGATACGCAGTATTTT,CAWSVPGADTQYF
TRBD1,-,TRBJ2-3,TRBV5-6,TGTGCCAGCAGCTTCGGGACAGAAGTTAGCACAGATACGCAGTATTTT,CASSFGTEVSTDTQYF
-,once,TRBJ2-1,TRBV5-1,TGCGCCAGCAGCTTGGTCGGAGAAGCCTACAATGAGCAGTTCTTC,CASSLVGEAYNEQFF
-,-,TRBJ2-5,TRBV6-1,TGTGCCAGCAGTGACCGACGGGGAAGAGATACCCAGTACTTC,CASSDRRGRDTQYF
TRBD2,-,TRBJ2-1,TRBV15,TGTGCCACCAGCAGAGATATGGCGGGAGGGCGGTTCTTC,CATSRDMAGGRFF
TRBD1,-,TRBJ1-5,TRBV6-5,TGTGCCAGCAGCCCCAGGGGGATCAATCAGCCCCAGCATTTT,CASSPRGINQPQHF
-,-,TRBJ1-4,TRBV6-5,TGTGCCAGCAGTTACTCGCCCGGACAGACTAATGAAAAACTGTTTTTT,CASSYSPGQTNEKLFF
TRBD1,-,TRBJ1-2,TRBV5-4,TGTGCCAGCAGTGTGCAGGGGGGCAACTATGGCTACACCTTC,CASSVQGGNYGYTF
-,-,TRBJ2-4,TRBV2,TGTGCCAGCAGTGAGGACAAGACAAACATTCAGTACTTC,CASSEDKTNIQYF
-,-,TRBJ1-5,TRBV10-2,TGCGCCAGCAGTCCAGTAAACAATCAGCCCCAGCATTTT,CASSPVNNQPQHF
TRBD1,-,TRBJ1-1,TRBV28,TGTGCCAGCAGGGAAGGGGGCGCGAGGTTCACTGAAGCTTTCTTT,CASREGGARFTEAFF
-,-,TRBJ1-1,TRBV19,TGTGCCAGTAGGAATTTCGGGGAGCCTAACACTGAAGCTTTCTTT,CASRNFGEPNTEAFF
TRBD1,-,TRBJ2-1,TRBV30,TGTGCCTGGAGTGGCGCCTCGGGACAGAAGCAGTTCTTC,CAWSGASGQKQFF
-,-,TRBJ2-2,TRBV28,TGTGCCAGCAGTTTACCTCAAGGGGGTTATAGGGAGCTGTTTTTT,CASSLPQGGYRELFF
TRBD1,-,TRBJ2-7,TRBV27,TGTGCCAGCAGTCCGGACAGGGGGTCCGACGAGCAGTACTTC,CASSPDRGSDEQYF
-,-,TRBJ1-1,TRBV19,TGTGCCAGTAGTATTATCCACAGGGCCGCGACTGAAGCTTTCTTT,CASSIIHRAATEAFF
-,-,TRBJ2-2,TRBV2,TGTGCCAGCAGGGCAGGTACTGTCGGGGAGCTGTTTTTT,CASRAGTVGELFF
TRBD2,-,TRBJ2-1,TRBV19,TGTGCCAGTAGTATATTGGAGCGGGAGGGGCAGTTCTTC,CASSILEREGQFF
-,-,TRBJ2-5,TRBV18,TGTGCCAGCTCACCCACAGGGTCAGAGACCCAGTACTTC,CASSPTGSETQYF
TRBD2,-,TRBJ2-3,TRBV6-6,TGTGCCAGCAGTTACTCGGGCGGACTAGAGCAGTATTTT,CASSYSGGLEQYF
TRBD2,-,TRBJ2-3,TRBV11-1,TGTGCCAGCAGCTCGACCGGGACTAGCCCCACAGATACGCAGTATTTT,CASSSTGTSPTDTQYF
TRBD2,-,TRBJ2-3,TRBV6-1,TGTGCCAGCTCAGCGGGAATCACAGATACGCAGTATTTT,CASSAGITDTQYF
-,once,TRBJ1-2,TRBV28,TGTGCCAGCAGTTTACCCCAGCCGCGGGGAGCCAAGTATGGCTACACCTTC,CASSLPQPRGAKYGYTF
-,few,TRBJ2-2,TRBV7-3,TGTGCCAGCAGCATTGACGCGAACACCGGGGAGCTGTTTTTT,CASSIDANTGELFF
-,once,TRBJ2-4,TRBV5-1,TGCGCCAGTGCGTGGGAGCCCAAAAACATTCAGTACTTC,CASAWEPKNIQYF
-,-,TRBJ2-3,TRBV7-9,TGTGCCAGCAGCTTAGTGGAAGGCCCAGATACGCAGTATTTT,CASSLVEGPDTQYF
-,few,TRBJ2-5,TRBV5-1,TGCGCCAGCAGCTTGGGCACAGGGCAAGAGACCCAGTACTTC,CASSLGTGQETQYF
TRBD2,-,TRBJ2-7,TRBV7-9,TGTGCCAGCAGCCTAGGACTAGCGGAGAGCTCCTACGAGCAGTACTTC,CASSLGLAESSYEQYF
TRBD1,-,TRBJ2-5,TRBV11-2,TGTGCCAGCAGCTTAGGGACTGGCACAGGGGGCTATGAGACCCAGTACTTC,CASSLGTGTGGYETQYF
-,-,TRBJ1-5,TRBV12-2,TGTGCACCCGCTCCCCCGTGGGACACCGGGTTTCCGCCCCAGCATTTT,CAPAPPWDTGFPPQHF
-,once,TRBJ2-7,TRBV30,TGTGCCTGGACCCGAGGGTACGAGCAGTACTTC,CAWTRGYEQYF
-,-,TRBJ1-2,TRBV4-1,TGCGCCAGCAGCCAAATAGGGATCTATGGCTACACCTTC,CASSQIGIYGYTF
-,-,TRBJ2-2,TRBV28,TGTGCCAGCAGTGTCTGGGACGGGGCGAACACCGGGGAGCTGTTTTTT,CASSVWDGANTGELFF
-,-,TRBJ1-3,TRBV18,TGTGCCAGCTCACCGGGCCCTGACTCTGGAAACACCATATATTTT,CASSPGPDSGNTIYF
-,-,TRBJ1-2,TRBV18,TGTGCCAGCTCACCAAGCATCGGGACGGAAAATGGCTACACCTTC,CASSPSIGTENGYTF
-,-,TRBJ2-1,TRBV9,TGTGCCAGCAGCGTAGCTGTGTCAGGCGAGCAGTTCTTC,CASSVAVSGEQFF
TRBD1,-,TRBJ1-4,TRBV28,TGTGCCAGCAGTCTGGACAGGGGGGTCGATGAAAAACTGTTTTTT,CASSLDRGVDEKLFF
-,-,TRBJ1-3,TRBV4-1,TGCGCCAGCAGCCAGACCCCAGGGATCTCTGGAAACACCATATATTTT,CASSQTPGISGNTIYF
TRBD1,-,TRBJ2-5,TRBV18,TGTGCCAGCTCTCGGGACAGGTCCGAGACCCAGTACTTC,CASSRDRSETQYF
TRBD1,-,TRBJ1-1,TRBV28,TGTGCCAGCAGTTTTGGGGGACAGGGTTTTAGTGGTGAAGCTTTCTTT,CASSFGGQGFSGEAFF
-,-,TRBJ1-3,TRBV4-3,TGCGCCAGCAGCCAAGAGACAGGCCCCGTGGGAACCATATATTTT,CASSQETGPVGTIYF
TRBD2,-,TRBJ2-3,TRBV11-2,TGTGCCAGCAGCTCGGGTGGAGCGGGAGCAGCAGATACGCAGTATTTT,CASSSGGAGAADTQYF
-,once,TRBJ1-4,TRBV5-4,TGTGCCAGCAGCTTTGGGGGCGACAAGATAGAAAAACTGTTTTTT,CASSFGGDKIEKLFF
TRBD2,-,TRBJ2-1,TRBV5-1,TGCGCCAGCAGCTACTCCGGGACTAGCGACTACAATGAGCAGTTCTTC,CASSYSGTSDYNEQFF
-,-,TRBJ2-7,TRBV15,TGTGCCACCAGCAGAGATCTCGTCTTGGGTTACGAGCAGTACTTC,CATSRDLVLGYEQYF
-,-,TRBJ2-3,TRBV19,TGTGCCAGTACACACCCCGCCTCAGATACGCAGTATTTT,CASTHPASDTQYF
TRBD2,-,TRBJ2-5,TRBV7-9,TGTGCCAGCAGCCCACGACTAGCGGGAGTCCGGGAGACCCAGTACTTC,CASSPRLAGVRETQYF
TRBD1,-,TRBJ1-1,TRBV18,TGTGCCAGCTCGGACGGACAGGGGGCCACTGAAGCTTTCTTT,CASSDGQGATEAFF
TRBD2,-,TRBJ2-5,TRBV11-2,TGTGCCAGCAGCCTAAGAGATGCGGGAGTAGGGGAGACCCAGTACTTC,CASSLRDAGVGETQYF
-,-,TRBJ1-4,TRBV5-1,TGCGCCAGCAGCTTGAACGCCGGGGGCGGGGGTGAAAAACTGTTTTTT,CASSLNAGGGGEKLFF
-,once,TRBJ2-2,TRBV6-6,TGTGCCAGCAGTTCCCGGGACACCAGCACCGGGGAGCTGTTTTTT,CASSSRDTSTGELFF